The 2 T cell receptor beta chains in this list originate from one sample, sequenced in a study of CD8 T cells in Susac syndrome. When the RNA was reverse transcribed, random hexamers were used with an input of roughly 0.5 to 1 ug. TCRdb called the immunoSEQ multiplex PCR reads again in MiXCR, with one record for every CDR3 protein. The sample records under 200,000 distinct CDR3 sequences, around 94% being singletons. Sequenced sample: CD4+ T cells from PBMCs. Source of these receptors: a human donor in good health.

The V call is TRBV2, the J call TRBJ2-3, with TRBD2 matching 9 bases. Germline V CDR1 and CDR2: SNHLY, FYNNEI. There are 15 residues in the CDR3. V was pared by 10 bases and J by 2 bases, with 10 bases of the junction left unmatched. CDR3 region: CATARGGGPTDTQYF. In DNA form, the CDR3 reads TGTGCCACGGCCCGCGGGGGGGGCCCCACAGATACGCAGTATTTT.

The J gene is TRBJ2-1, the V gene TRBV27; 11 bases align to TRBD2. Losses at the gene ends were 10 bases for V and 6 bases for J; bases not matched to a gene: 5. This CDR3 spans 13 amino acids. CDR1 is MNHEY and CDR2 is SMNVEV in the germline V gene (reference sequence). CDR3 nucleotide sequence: TGTGCCACCCGACTAGCGGGAAGCAATGAGCAGTTCTTC. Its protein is CATRLAGSNEQFF.